The entry below describes one T cell receptor (beta chain). Its antigen remains unidentified. Reverse transcription of roughly 0.5 to 1 ug RNA was carried out with random hexamers. Coverage of TCR beta CDR3 amplification by immunoSEQ multiplex PCR extended to 54 Vbeta and 13 Jbeta. Using its own MiXCR run on the immunoSEQ multiplex PCR reads, TCRdb lists one record per CDR3 protein. The sample has about 300,000 distinct CDR3 sequences; about 92% are singletons. The data were obtained in a study of CD8 T cells in Susac syndrome. This CDR3 spans 15 amino acids. V was trimmed by 3 bases and J by 6 bases, leaving 14 bases between them. Study-wide findings and caveats: As acknowledged by the study, its TCR sequencing and HLA analysis included a relatively small number of individuals.

Sequencing of TCR beta, carried out with a high-throughput approach, was applied to CD8+ and CD4+ T cells from the blood. Included as multiple sclerosis controls were treatment-naive patients who had stable or active relapsing-remitting disease. The clonotype comes from a human donor with multiple sclerosis. Sequenced sample: CD4+ T cells from PBMCs. V gene TRBV12-3 or TRBV12-4 combines with J gene TRBJ2-2, with a tentative D call TRBD2 (6 bases). CDR3 in amino acids: CASSFVRGGAGELFF. In DNA form, the CDR3 reads TGTGCCAGCAGTTTCGTGCGCGGCGGGGCCGGGGAGCTGTTTTTT.